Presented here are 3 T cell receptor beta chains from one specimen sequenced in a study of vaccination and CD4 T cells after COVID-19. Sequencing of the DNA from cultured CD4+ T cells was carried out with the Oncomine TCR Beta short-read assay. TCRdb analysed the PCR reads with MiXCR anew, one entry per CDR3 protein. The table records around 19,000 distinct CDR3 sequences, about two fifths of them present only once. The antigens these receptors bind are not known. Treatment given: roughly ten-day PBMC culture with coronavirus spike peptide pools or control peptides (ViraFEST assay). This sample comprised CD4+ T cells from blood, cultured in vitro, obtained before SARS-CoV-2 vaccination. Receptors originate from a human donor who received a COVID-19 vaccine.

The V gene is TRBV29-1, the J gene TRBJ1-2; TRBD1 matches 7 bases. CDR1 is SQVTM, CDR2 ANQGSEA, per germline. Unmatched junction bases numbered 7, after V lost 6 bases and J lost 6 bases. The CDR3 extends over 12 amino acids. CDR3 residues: CSVDQGVNGYTF. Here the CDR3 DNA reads TGCAGCGTAGACCAGGGGGTGAATGGCTACACCTTC.

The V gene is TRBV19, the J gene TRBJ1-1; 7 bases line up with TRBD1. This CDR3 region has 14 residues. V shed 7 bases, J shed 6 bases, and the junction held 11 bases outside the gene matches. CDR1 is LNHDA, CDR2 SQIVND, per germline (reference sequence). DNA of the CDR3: TGTGCCAGTAACTCCCGGGACAGAGTCGCTGAAGCTTTCTTT. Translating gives CASNSRDRVAEAFF.

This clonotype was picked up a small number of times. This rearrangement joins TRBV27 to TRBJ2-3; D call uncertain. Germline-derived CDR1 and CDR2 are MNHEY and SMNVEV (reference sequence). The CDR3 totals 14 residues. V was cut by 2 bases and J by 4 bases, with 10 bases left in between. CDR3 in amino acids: CASSLSFQADTQYF. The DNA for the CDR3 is TGTGCCAGCAGTTTAAGTTTTCAGGCAGATACGCAGTATTTT.